The 2 T cell receptor beta chains below come from one sample, sequenced in a study of identical twins. Each CDR3 protein gets one entry after TCRdb re-called the 5' RACE reads with MiXCR. Of 450,000 to 650,000 distinct CDR3 sequences in the sample, approximately 16% are singletons; the top ten hold roughly 0.46%. This sample was also put to use in a study of yellow fever vaccine responses in identical twins.

Sequencing input: CD4+ T cells sorted from blood. The receptors shown here come from a young woman in good health.

This clonotype has just a few counts. V usage is TRBV7-6 and J usage is TRBJ1-5; the D is unclear. Trimming took off 1 base at V and 7 bases at J, with 8 bases between the two ends. The CDR3 spans 13 residues. Per germline, CDR1 SGHVS and CDR2 FNYEAQ. CDR3 amino acids: CASSLGEAQPQHF. The CDR3 bases are TGTGCCAGCAGCTTAGGGGAGGCACAGCCCCAGCATTTT.

This clonotype has just a few counts. This chain joins TRBV11-3 and TRBJ2-7; 8 bases fit TRBD1. The germline CDR1 and CDR2 sequences are SGHNT and YENEEA. The CDR3 spans 14 residues. V trimming: 6 bases; J trimming: 4 bases; junction bases outside the gene matches: 8. The CDR3 DNA follows: TGTGCCAGCAGTTCTACAGGGGGATTGTACGAGCAGTACTTC. Encoded protein: CASSSTGGLYEQYF.